This entry features one T cell receptor beta chain sequence. This receptor's antigen is unknown. No qualities accompany the bases; no much larger clone lies one base away. The data were taken from a study of T cell clones after liver transplantation (dated by TCRdb to the late 2010s). Context from the whole study: The samples were obtained from ITN030ST, a randomized trial that attempted immunosuppression withdrawal within 2 years after liver transplantation. After a pre-transplant mixed lymphocyte reaction, TCRbeta sequencing was used to pinpoint donor-reactive T cell clones, which were subsequently tracked in post-transplant blood. As an antigen-independent comparator for donor-reactive sequences, third party-reactive TCRbeta sequences were also identified from pre-transplant MLRs. Of the eight recipients, a few were HCV-positive, while the remaining recipients had been transplanted for non-autoimmune, non-viral indications. Until randomization at 12-24 months post-transplant, subjects were given standard immunosuppression, with no induction therapy. Tolerance was defined as complete immunosuppression withdrawal for at least one year with no rise in liver enzymes beyond twice the upper limit of normal. Blood samples were collected pre-transplant, pre-randomization before withdrawal, and post-randomization after either full withdrawal or failed withdrawal. The studied cohort comprised 8 liver transplant recipients, 3 classified as tolerant and 5 as non-tolerant.

CDR1 and CDR2 were assigned from the germline V gene as WSHSY and SAAADI. Here V drops 8 bases and J drops 4 bases, and the junction holds 8 bases not matched to any gene. The CDR3 runs 16 residues from the cysteine to the phenylalanine. Only the CDR3 region is kept as DNA, spanning 48 bases read in frame from base 1. Using immunoSEQ, frozen genomic DNA was subjected to high-throughput TCRbeta CDR3 sequencing, a process that included PCR amplification, mapping, bias correction and internal controls. The authors' analysis ran thus. Only productive rearrangements were retained, with each unique TCRbeta sequence defined by its CDR3 nucleotide sequence together with its V and J gene. Donor-reactive sequences required at least 5-fold expansion in CFSE-low cells versus unstimulated pre-transplant cells and at least 0.01% frequency. Minimum frequency thresholds were set for each subject based on the unstimulated sample with the lowest template count, ensuring at least 90% detection power. Jensen-Shannon divergence between the top 1000 TCRbeta sequences post-transplant and pre-transplant was used to measure repertoire turnover. Changes in detection of donor-reactive sequences were assessed with two-sided Fisher's exact tests. TCRdb obtained this table from immuneACCESS and retained in-frame rearrangements with V and J assigned. These tables miss some clones; where compared with another copy, unresolved V genes account for less than half of the shortfall, and the remainder is unexplained. The DNA was the basis for D and trimming; V, J and clone size are from that table. The sample yields 55,000 to 80,000 clones; 90% were counted once. Clones ranked in the top ten supply 2% to 3% of the sample.

What the time point label conveys for this sample: pre-transplant. Unstimulated PBMCs, after thawing, were stained for CD3, CD4 and CD8 and then FACS-sorted into CD3+CD4+ and CD3+CD8+ populations. Each of the 8 studied subjects was randomized to immunosuppression withdrawal. The Qiagen DNeasy Blood and Tissue Kit was used to isolate genomic DNA. Here is what the overall study found, with its caveats: After accounting for repertoire turnover, donor-reactive detection was significantly reduced in 7 of 8 subjects for CD4 and 8 of 8 for CD8. Circulating donor-reactive CD4 TCRbeta sequences fell significantly post-transplant in most of the 8 subjects, irrespective of tolerance or HCV status. Because allograft tissue specimens were not available, migration of donor-reactive T cells into the graft, rather than deletion, may have occurred. The conclusions were preliminary, being limited by small, heterogeneous patient numbers and by non-standardized post-transplant time points. Low numbers of available donor cells limited the measurable donor-reactive repertoire in two subjects. Donor-reactive sequences decreased more than third party-reactive sequences, which suggests partial antigen-specific deletion that was not related to withdrawal success.

The sequence is built from TRBV10-2 and TRBJ2-2; TRBD1 matches 12 bases in the middle. The sequencing here drew on CD4+ T cells from blood, taken before liver transplant. The TCR was taken from a human donor who received a liver transplant. The DNA sequence reads TGCGCCAGCGGAGGGGGACAGGGGGCGGTCACCGGGGAGCTGTTTTTT. It translates to CASGGGQGAVTGELFF.